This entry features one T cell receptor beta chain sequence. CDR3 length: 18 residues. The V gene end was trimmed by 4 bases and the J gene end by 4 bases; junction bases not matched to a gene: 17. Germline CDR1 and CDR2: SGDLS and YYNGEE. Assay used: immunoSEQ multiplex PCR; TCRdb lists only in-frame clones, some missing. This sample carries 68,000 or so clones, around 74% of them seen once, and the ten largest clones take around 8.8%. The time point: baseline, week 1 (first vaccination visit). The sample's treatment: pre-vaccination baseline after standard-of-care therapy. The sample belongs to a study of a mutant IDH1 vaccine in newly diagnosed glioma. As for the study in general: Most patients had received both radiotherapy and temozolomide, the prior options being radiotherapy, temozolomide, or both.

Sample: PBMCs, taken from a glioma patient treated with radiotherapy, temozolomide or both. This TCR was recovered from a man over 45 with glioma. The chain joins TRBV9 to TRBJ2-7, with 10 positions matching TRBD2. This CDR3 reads CASSPSGSGGALGYEQYF. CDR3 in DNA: TGTGCCAGCAGCCCCTCGGGAAGCGGGGGGGCCCTCGGGTACGAGCAGTACTTC.